This entry concerns a single T cell receptor (beta chain). This receptor's antigen is unknown. TCR repertoires were obtained from 11 juvenile idiopathic arthritis patients with active disease who had not reached inactive disease, of whom 3 were polyarticular and 8 were oligoarticular. The TCR-sequenced patients had a median age of about 10 years (range roughly 2.1-22.9) and median disease duration of 7 years (range 0.2-19.1). The samples used for TCR repertoire analysis were collected at two centres in Italy. Peripheral blood mononuclear cells were isolated using a Histopaque-1077 density gradient and were cryopreserved in roughly 90% FCS with around 10% DMSO. This entry is derived from a study of synovial regulatory T cells in juvenile arthritis (dated by TCRdb to the mid-2010s). In the study overall: Of the sequenced patients, five to seven received methotrexate, one received methotrexate plus infliximab, three were therapy-naive, and one had no treatment information. Treg and Teff subsets from fewer than 14 JIA patients with active disease were included in the TCR repertoire comparisons. Using matched patient samples, the researchers compared TCRbeta CDR3 repertoires across three groups: blood iaTreg cells, other blood Treg cells and synovial fluid Treg cells. Effector T cell subsets from the study cohort were also sequenced for comparisons, but the Treg dataset by itself includes only blood Treg cells and synovial fluid Treg cells.

The protocol used for the library was the immunoSEQ multiplex PCR assay. TCRbeta CDR3 sequencing was carried out by Adaptive Biotechnologies. The original pipeline was this. Repertoire similarity was assessed using the Chao-modified Jaccard index and the median clonotype overlap from 200 random subsamples at equal sample size. Similarity analyses used either productive nucleotide sequences or in silico-translated amino acid sequences. Repertoires were compared using hierarchical clustering with single linkage and t-SNE, both based on Chao-modified Jaccard distances. Repertoire diversity was quantified with the Renyi index, after sample size normalisation, across a range of alpha values. TCRdb limited this immuneACCESS table to in-frame rearrangements with V and J called. A share of clones is missing; checked studies link under half to unresolved V genes, and the rest is unexplained. V and J calls and clone size follow that table, whereas D and trimming were derived from the DNA. The table for this sample shows 8,000 to 10,000 clones. The ten largest make up roughly 0.99% of the sample.

The CDR3 holds 17 amino acids from the cysteine to the phenylalanine. Only the protein is on record. CDR1 and CDR2, per the germline V gene (reference sequence), are MNHEY and SMNVEV. What the work shows at the level of the full study, not this receptor alone: Compared with other blood Treg cells, blood iaTreg cells had lower TCR diversity, a finding consistent with antigen-driven expansion. Synovial Treg cells shared more CDR3 sequences with iaTreg cells than with other blood Treg cells; Chao-Jaccard similarity confirmed closer relation. iaTreg TCR repertoires were found to be largely private across patients and to partially overlap with synovial Teff and blood CPL repertoires.

The sequence derives from a donor younger than 30 with juvenile idiopathic arthritis. The sample was Treg cells from blood. The intended sense of this specimen's cell subset or site label: remaining (HLA-DR-negative) circulating blood Treg cells. The chain employs TRBV27 and TRBJ2-6; the TRBD1 assignment by TCRdb is unverifiable without DNA. The CDR3: CASSPRTDLSGANVLTF.